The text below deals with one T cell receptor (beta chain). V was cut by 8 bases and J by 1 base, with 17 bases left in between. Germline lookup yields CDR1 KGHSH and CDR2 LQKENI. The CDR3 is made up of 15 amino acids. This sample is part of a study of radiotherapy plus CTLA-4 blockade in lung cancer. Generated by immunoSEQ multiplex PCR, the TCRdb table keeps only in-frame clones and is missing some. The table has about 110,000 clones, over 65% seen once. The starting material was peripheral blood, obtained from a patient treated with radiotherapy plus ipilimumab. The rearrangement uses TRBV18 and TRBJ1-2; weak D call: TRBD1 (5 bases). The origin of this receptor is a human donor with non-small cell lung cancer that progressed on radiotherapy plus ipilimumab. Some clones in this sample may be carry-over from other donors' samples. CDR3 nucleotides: TGTGCCAGCAAGGTGACAACAGGTCTTAACTATGGCTACACCTTC. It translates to CASKVTTGLNYGYTF.